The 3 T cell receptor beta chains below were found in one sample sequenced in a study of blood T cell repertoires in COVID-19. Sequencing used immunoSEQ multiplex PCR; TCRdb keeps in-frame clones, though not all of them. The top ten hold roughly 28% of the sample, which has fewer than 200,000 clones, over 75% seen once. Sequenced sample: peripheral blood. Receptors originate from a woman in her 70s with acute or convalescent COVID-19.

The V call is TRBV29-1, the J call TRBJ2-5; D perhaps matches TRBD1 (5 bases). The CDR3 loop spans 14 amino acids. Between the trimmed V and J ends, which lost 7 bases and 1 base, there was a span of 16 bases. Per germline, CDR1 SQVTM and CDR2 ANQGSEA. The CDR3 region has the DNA TGCAGCGGTTCCGGAGATGGGGCCCAAGAGACCCAGTACTTC. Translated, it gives CSGSGDGAQETQYF.

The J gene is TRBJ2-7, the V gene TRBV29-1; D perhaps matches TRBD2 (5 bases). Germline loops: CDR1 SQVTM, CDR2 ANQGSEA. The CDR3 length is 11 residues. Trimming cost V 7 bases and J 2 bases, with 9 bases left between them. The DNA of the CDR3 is TGCAGCGCCGGGATGCCCTACGAGCAGTACTTC. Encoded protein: CSAGMPYEQYF.

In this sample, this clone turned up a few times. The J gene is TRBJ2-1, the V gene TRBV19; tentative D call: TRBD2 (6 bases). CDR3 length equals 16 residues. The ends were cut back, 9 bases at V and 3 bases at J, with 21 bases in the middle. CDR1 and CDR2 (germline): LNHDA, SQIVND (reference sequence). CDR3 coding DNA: TGTGCCAGACCCTTCCGGGACTCCTCACTCTACAATGAGCAGTTCTTC. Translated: CARPFRDSSLYNEQFF.